This T cell receptor beta chain stems from a study of chemoradiotherapy in HPV16-positive cancers. Data came from immunoSEQ multiplex PCR; TCRdb stores just in-frame clones and leaves some out. This sample yields 12,000 to 15,000 clones, of which roughly 69% are seen a single time; roughly a fifth belongs to the top ten. J was trimmed by 4 bases and V by 4 bases; bases with no gene match: 8. The CDR3 consists of 15 residues. CDR1 is SGDLS, CDR2 YYNGEE, per germline. Sample collection was performed from a patient who underwent chemoradiotherapy. The chain is built from TRBV9 and TRBJ2-1; 7 bases match TRBD2. The clonotype was recovered from a human donor with HPV-associated anogenital cancer. CDR3 bases: TGTGCCAGCAGCTCCAGCGGGGAGGGGTACAATGAGCAGTTCTTC. It encodes CASSSSGEGYNEQFF.